This T cell receptor (beta chain) was captured in a study of cytomegalovirus exposure and HLA in healthy donors. Primers for the PCR totalled 60 Vbeta and 13 Jbeta. Produced via immunoSEQ multiplex PCR; TCRdb's table is partial and in-frame only. The sample includes 130,000 to 150,000 clones. Trimming stripped 5 bases from V and 7 bases from J, with 8 bases between. The CDR3 extends over 12 amino acids. In germline, CDR1 is LNHDA, CDR2 SQIVND (reference sequence). This clonotype was sampled from a man in his forties in good health and CMV-seronegative. Sequenced: PBMCs. V usage is TRBV19 and J usage is TRBJ1-4; D might be TRBD1 (6 bases). The CDR3 DNA reads as TGTGCCAGTAGTGCCAGGGGTGAAAAACTGTTTTTT. This gives the protein CASSARGEKLFF.